This T cell receptor (beta chain) was profiled in a study of T cell repertoires in cytomegalovirus infection. Study-wide points: Within the response measured ex vivo, HLA-C-restricted CMV-specific TCR beta clonotypes were dominant. The cumulative frequency of public TCR beta families identified carriers of CMV plus the relevant HLA.

About this clonotype: Antigen specificity is unknown.

CDR1 is SGHKS, CDR2 YYEKEE, per germline (reference sequence). The CDR3 covers 14 residues. The junction had 3 bases not matched to a gene; V was cut back by 1 base and J by 6 bases. Each CDR3 protein is one row after TCRdb ran MiXCR on the reads. Of about 920,000 distinct CDR3 sequences in the sample, more than 25% were seen once. The sequence was collected from a human donor in good health (CMV status not recorded). Some clones in this sample may be carry-over from other donors' samples. V is TRBV5-5 and J is TRBJ1-1, with 10 bases aligning to TRBD1. The sequenced sample was cultured CD8+ T cells from PBMCs, obtained from culture after CMV antigen stimulation. The CDR3 DNA reads as TGTGCCAGCAGCTTGAGACAGGGGGCATCTGAAGCTTTCTTT. Protein: CASSLRQGASEAFF.